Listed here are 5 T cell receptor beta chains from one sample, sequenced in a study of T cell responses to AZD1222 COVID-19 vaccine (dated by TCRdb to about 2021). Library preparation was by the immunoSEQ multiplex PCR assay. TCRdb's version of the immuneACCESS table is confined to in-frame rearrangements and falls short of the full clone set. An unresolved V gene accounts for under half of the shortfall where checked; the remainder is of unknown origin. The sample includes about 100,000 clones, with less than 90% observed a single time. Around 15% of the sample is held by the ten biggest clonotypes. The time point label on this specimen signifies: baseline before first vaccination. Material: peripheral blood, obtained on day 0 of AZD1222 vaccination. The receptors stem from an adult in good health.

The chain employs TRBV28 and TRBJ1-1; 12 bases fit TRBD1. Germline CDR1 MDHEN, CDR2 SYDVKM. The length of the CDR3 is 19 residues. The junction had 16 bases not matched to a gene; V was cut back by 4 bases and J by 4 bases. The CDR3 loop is CASSSGKGDRGRRGTEAFF. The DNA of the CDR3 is TGTGCCAGCAGTTCCGGAAAAGGGGACAGGGGGCGTCGTGGCACTGAAGCTTTCTTT.

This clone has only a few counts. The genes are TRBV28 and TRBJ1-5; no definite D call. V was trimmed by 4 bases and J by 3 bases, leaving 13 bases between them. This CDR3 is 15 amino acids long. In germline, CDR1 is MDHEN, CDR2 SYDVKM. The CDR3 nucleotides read TGTGCCAGCAGTTCCCCCTTGAGTGCCAATCAGCCCCAGCATTTT. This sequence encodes CASSSPLSANQPQHF.

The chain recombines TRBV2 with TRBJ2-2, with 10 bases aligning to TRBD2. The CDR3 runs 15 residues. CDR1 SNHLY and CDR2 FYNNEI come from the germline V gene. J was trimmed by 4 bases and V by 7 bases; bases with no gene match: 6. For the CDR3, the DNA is TGTGCCAGCAATCAACTAGCGGGGCCCACCGGGGAGCTGTTTTTT. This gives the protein CASNQLAGPTGELFF. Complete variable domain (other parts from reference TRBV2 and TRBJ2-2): EPEVTQTPSHQVTQMGQEVILRCVPISNHLYFYWYRQILGQKVEFLVSFYNNEISEKSEIFDDQFSVERPDGSNFTLKIRSTKLEDSAMYFCASNQLAGPTGELFFGEGSRLTVL.

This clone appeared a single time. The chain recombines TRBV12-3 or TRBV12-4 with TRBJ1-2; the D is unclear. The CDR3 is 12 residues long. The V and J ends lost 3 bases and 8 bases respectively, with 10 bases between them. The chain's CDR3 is CASSFAQRGYTF. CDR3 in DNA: TGTGCCAGCAGTTTCGCACAGCGGGGCTACACCTTC.

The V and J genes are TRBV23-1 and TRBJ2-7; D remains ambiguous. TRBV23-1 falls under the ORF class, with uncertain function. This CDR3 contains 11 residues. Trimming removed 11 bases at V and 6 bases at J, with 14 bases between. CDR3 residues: CASPVRPEQYV. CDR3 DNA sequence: TGCGCCTCGCCGGTGAGGCCCGAGCAGTACGTC.